The present TCR beta chain was sequenced within a study of cytomegalovirus exposure and HLA in healthy donors. Notes on the study in general: In a later analysis, V- and J-gene trimming of beta chains associated with a DCLRE1C missense variant, replicated independently. As confirmed in vitro, three CMV-associated chains were specific for CMV antigens. Previously analyzed data showed that most TCR beta V segments were productive at a frequency of about 87% or about 30%. Fewer N-insertions (relative to the approximately 670-donor mean) were reportedly seen in an Asian-associated ancestry cluster in a later analysis.

PCR employed 60 Vbeta and 13 Jbeta primers. Clones were sequenced by immunoSEQ multiplex PCR, and TCRdb holds only the in-frame ones, with some missing. The sample lists more than 250,000 clones; around 90% were seen once. CDR3 length equals 16 residues. The V gene's germline CDR1 is ENHRY and CDR2 SYGVKD. Trimming pared 0 bases from V and 0 bases from J, leaving 9 bases between. In regard to this clone: What it recognizes is unknown.

The source of this sequence is a woman aged 18-29 years in good health and CMV-seronegative. The sequenced material came from PBMCs. The J gene is TRBJ1-3, the V gene TRBV10-3; D unclear. The CDR3 protein is CAISESTGNSGNTIYF. Written as DNA, the CDR3 is TGTGCCATCAGTGAGTCGACGGGGAACTCTGGAAACACCATATATTTT.